The 10 T cell receptor beta chains below all came from one sample that was sequenced in a study of T-cell memory formation after mild COVID-19. TCRdb re-called the 5' RACE reads through MiXCR, storing one row per CDR3 protein. The sample has 500,000 to 600,000 distinct CDR3 sequences; roughly 18% are singletons. Specimen: PBMCs or a T cell subset sorted from them (not recorded which). Source of these receptors: an adult woman who had mild COVID-19 (a few samples of this study predate the infection). Cell type and time point are not known.

This chain joins TRBV11-3 and TRBJ2-3; 11 bases fit TRBD2. The trim removed 1 base at V and 5 bases at J, leaving 8 bases unmatched. The germline CDR1 and CDR2 sequences are SGHNT and YENEEA. CDR3 length: 17 amino acids. The CDR3 sequence is CASSLGQTSGTGDTQYF. The CDR3 region has the DNA TGTGCCAGCAGCTTAGGCCAGACTAGCGGGACCGGAGATACGCAGTATTTT.

The rearrangement uses TRBV20-1 and TRBJ1-1; D perhaps matches TRBD1 (6 bases). This CDR3 is 14 amino acids long. Trimming took 1 base from V and 4 from J, leaving 13 bases between them. Germline-derived CDR1 and CDR2 are DFQATT and SNEGSKA (reference sequence). CDR3 bases: TGCAGTGCTAGAGTTCAGGGGCTGATCACTGAAGCTTTCTTT. It encodes CSARVQGLITEAFF.

This clonotype has a single count. The chain employs TRBV12-3 or TRBV12-4 and TRBJ2-7; D may be TRBD2 (6 bases). The CDR3 totals 14 residues. Between the trimmed V and J ends, which lost 8 bases and 3 bases, there was a span of 17 bases. CDR3 protein: CASSRGLRDYEQYF. CDR3 DNA: TGTGCCAGCTCCCGGGGACTTCGGGACTACGAGCAGTACTTC.

This clonotype has only a few counts. The rearrangement links TRBV7-9 to TRBJ2-1, with D hard to call. The CDR3 has 17 residues. V lost 0 bases and J lost 1, with 13 bases in between. Germline CDR1 is SEHNR and CDR2 is FQNEAQ (reference sequence). Here the CDR3 DNA reads TGTGCCAGCAGCTTAGCAGATTTAGTGATATCCTACAATGAGCAGTTCTTC. It specifies CASSLADLVISYNEQFF.

The chain is built from TRBV7-8 and TRBJ1-5; D not certain. There are 14 residues in the CDR3. From germline, CDR1 is SGHVS and CDR2 FQNEAQ. V lost 5 bases and J lost 6, with 14 bases in between. The CDR3 bases are TGTGCCAGCAGCCCGACCGACATGCTTCAGCCCCAGCATTTT. Amino acid sequence: CASSPTDMLQPQHF.

This chain joins TRBV5-1 and TRBJ1-2; D gene unclear. The V end lost 0 bases, the J end lost 4 bases, and 19 bases lay between the germline ends. Per the germline V gene, CDR1 is SGHRS and CDR2 is YFSETQ. The CDR3 runs to 17 residues. The CDR3 DNA follows: TGCGCCAGCAGCTTGGCCGTCGCAGGTGTCGAACCCTATGGCTACACCTTC. Amino acids: CASSLAVAGVEPYGYTF.

The chain links TRBV12-3 or TRBV12-4 to TRBJ1-1; tentative D call: TRBD1 (5 bases). The CDR3 is made up of 14 amino acids. With 3 bases removed from V and 0 bases from J, the gap between germline ends came to 8 bases. CDR3 loop: CASSFGRVNTEAFF. CDR3 coding DNA: TGTGCCAGCAGTTTTGGCAGGGTGAACACTGAAGCTTTCTTT.

This clonotype was seen only a few times. This rearrangement joins TRBV15 to TRBJ2-2, with D possibly being TRBD1 (5 bases). The CDR3 sequence is 15 residues long. CDR1 is LNHNV and CDR2 is YYDKDF in the germline V gene (reference sequence). V lost 3 bases and J lost 3, with 11 bases in between. Written as DNA, the CDR3 is TGTGCCACCAGCAGTAGGCAGGGCGACACCGGGGAGCTGTTTTTT. This sequence encodes CATSSRQGDTGELFF.

The chain combines TRBV25-1 with TRBJ2-1, with 9 bases fitting TRBD2. The CDR3 extends over 16 amino acids. After removal of 6 bases from V and 5 bases from J, the junction contained 11 bases not matched to a gene. The V gene's germline CDR1 is MGHDK and CDR2 SYGVNS. CDR3 bases: TGTGCCAGCAGCGAGATTAGCGGGAGAGGGGACAATGAGCAGTTCTTC. This encodes CASSEISGRGDNEQFF.

On this clonotype: A read error is possible here, since a much larger clone lies one base away. V usage is TRBV29-1 and J usage is TRBJ2-5; TRBD2 aligns across 10 bases. The CDR3 is 14 amino acids. From germline, CDR1 is SQVTM and CDR2 ANQGSEA. The CDR3 sequence: CSTGRLAGAETKYF. The CDR3 DNA follows: TGCAGCACCGGTCGGCTAGCGGGAGCAGAGACCAAGTACTTC.